The text below deals with one T cell receptor (beta chain). At the DNA level, this CDR3 is encoded by other sequences in the same sample as well. Seattle's enrolled individuals joined amid active infection and were then monitored longitudinally. The data were taken from a study of blood T cell repertoires in COVID-19. At the level of the study: COVID-19 samples from acute and convalescent phases originated in the United States, Italy and Spain. The analysed material was cDNA or gDNA that came from T cells, B-cell-depleted T cells, or PBMCs.

Per the original methods: Estimates of nucleated cell counts were drawn from the amplification of reference gene primers. Measured with immunoSEQ multiplex PCR; TCRdb has only the in-frame clones, and not every one. The V and J calls and clone size were taken over from that table, and D and trimming were inferred from the DNA. The table records about 230,000 clones, just over 85% of them present only once. Trimming stripped 2 bases from V and 1 base from J, with 5 bases between. This CDR3 has 13 amino acids. The receptor was derived from a man aged 50-60 years with COVID-19, enrolled during active disease. The chain has TRBV12-3 or TRBV12-4 and TRBJ1-1; D not certain. Sequencing was done on a sample of peripheral blood. For the CDR3, the DNA is TGTGCCAGCAGTTTAAGCGGGAACACTGAAGCTTTCTTT. Its protein is CASSLSGNTEAFF.